One TCR beta chain is described in this entry. No antigen is known for it. Unsorted whole blood supplied the RNA, and germline DNA was extracted too. Starting from around 510 ng of total RNA, TCR beta cDNA was produced with a primer in the constant region. Construction of TCR beta libraries relied on three successive nested multiplex PCR rounds employing slightly modified ARM-PCR. Each of the first two PCR rounds ran approximately 11 cycles with TRBV1-TRBV30 forward and C-beta reverse primers. TCRdb independently ran MiXCR on the multiplex PCR reads; one entry per CDR3 protein. Of some 180,000 distinct CDR3 sequences listed, roughly three fifths were seen once; the top ten hold roughly 76%. The data derive from a study of tumor-infiltrating lymphocytes in primary liver carcinoma. Background on the study: Patients underwent resection of primary liver carcinoma. Every sample contained roughly 3.5 to 7.13 million productive TCRbeta reads, and these numbers were similar from one tissue type to another. Study-level points and caveats: Tumor-adjacent and tumor-blood pairs shared a smaller degree of overlap than tumor region pairs.

The CDR3 consists of 16 residues. The germline CDR1 and CDR2 sequences are SGHAT and FQDESV (reference sequence). V lost 2 bases and J lost 2, with 14 bases in between. Sequences were obtained from peripheral blood. The chain is built from TRBV11-1 and TRBJ2-3; possibly TRBD1 for D (6 bases). The sequence came from a man aged 35 to 55 with primary liver carcinoma and hepatitis B virus infection. Written as DNA, the CDR3 is TGTGCCAGCAGCTTATTAGACCAGGGGAACACAGATACGCAGTATTTT. Translated: CASSLLDQGNTDTQYF.